This TCR beta chain appears in the sequencing data of a study of blood T cell repertoires in COVID-19. At the level of the study: Acute and convalescent COVID-19 specimens originated in the United States, Italy and Spain. T cells, B-cell-depleted T cells, or PBMCs provided the cDNA or gDNA that served as material.

Original analysis: Amplification with reference gene primers provided the estimates of nucleated cell counts. Libraries were prepared by immunoSEQ multiplex PCR; TCRdb keeps only in-frame clonotypes and omits some of them. The DNA gave D and trimming, while V, J and clone size come from that table. The repertoire holds about 220,000 clones, with 82% as singletons. The CDR3 has 15 amino acids. After removal of 2 bases from V and 4 bases from J, the junction contained 3 bases not matched to a gene. Germline CDR1 and CDR2: KGHDR and SFDVKD. Patients of the Seattle cohort, enrolled during active infection, were followed longitudinally.

The chain uses TRBV24-1 and TRBJ1-1, with 10 bases lining up with TRBD1. The source material was peripheral blood. This receptor was taken from a woman between 70 and 85 years old with COVID-19, enrolled during active disease. CDR3 in amino acids: CATSDSRQGATEAFF. In DNA, the CDR3 is TGTGCCACCAGTGATTCAAGACAGGGGGCCACTGAAGCTTTCTTT.